The present T cell receptor (beta chain) was sequenced within a study of neurological immune-mediated disorders. The sample's time point: longitudinal time-point 3. The ends were cut back, 4 bases at V and 1 base at J, with 15 bases in the middle. Germline V gives CDR1 SGHRS, CDR2 YFSETQ. This CDR3 has 15 amino acids. This clonotype was detected many times. The cDNA was generated by 5'RACE with 10-nucleotide random UMIs. A single record per CDR3 protein comes from TCRdb applying MiXCR to the 5' RACE reads. Of tens of thousands of distinct CDR3 sequences listed, roughly 8.3% are singletons. The sample taken for sequencing was PBMCs. The chain links TRBV5-1 to TRBJ2-7; a weak D match, TRBD2 (6 bases). This sequence originates from a woman aged 40 to 50 in good health. This chain's CDR3 is CASSPGGTNSYEQYF. The DNA for the CDR3 is TGCGCCAGCAGCCCTGGGGGGACCAATTCCTACGAGCAGTACTTC.